These 6 T cell receptor beta chains share one sample of origin, sequenced in a study of blood T cells in healthy people across ages. Sample-barcoded 5' priming and a J-beta primer mix drove a second PCR of about 7 to 11 cycles. Each CDR3 protein gets one entry after TCRdb re-called the 5' RACE reads with MiXCR. The data contain roughly 500,000 distinct CDR3 sequences, roughly a quarter of them singletons. Source material: blood. These receptors all stem from a woman in her sixties or seventies in good health.

The chain links TRBV5-1 to TRBJ2-7; no clear D gene. CDR3 size: 15 residues. Trimming pared 0 bases from V and 6 bases from J, leaving 16 bases between. CDR1 and CDR2 from the germline V gene are SGHRS and YFSETQ. CDR3 sequence (DNA): TGCGCCAGCAGCTTGGATGCAGGTCTTCTATGCGAGCAGTACTTC. Its protein product is CASSLDAGLLCEQYF.

In regard to this clonotype: This may come from a read error, since a much larger clone is one base off. The rearrangement uses TRBV12-3 or TRBV12-4 and TRBJ2-7; TRBD1 matches at 9 bases. The CDR3 runs 13 residues. The CDR3 protein is CASTPDRGYKQYF. For the CDR3, the DNA is TGTGCCAGCACCCCGGACAGGGGCTACAAGCAGTACTTC.

This clonotype was counted a few times. This chain connects TRBV18 to TRBJ2-4, with a weak D call TRBD1 (6 bases). The CDR3 spans 15 residues. Deletions cut 6 bases from V and 0 bases from J, with 12 bases between. Germline V gene lookup returns CDR1 KGHSH and CDR2 LQKENI. The CDR3 region is CASSTGSLAKNIQYF. The CDR3 coding sequence is TGTGCCAGCTCGACAGGTTCCCTAGCCAAAAACATTCAGTACTTC.

This clonotype was found a few times. The CDR3 protein is CASSSDRLSTEAFF. Written as DNA, the CDR3 is TGTGCCAGCAGCTCTGACAGACTCAGCACTGAAGCTTTCTTT. The chain has TRBV7-3 and TRBJ1-1; D possibly corresponds to TRBD1 (5 bases). Germline V gene sequence: CDR1 SGHTA, CDR2 FQGTGA. The CDR3 extends over 14 amino acids. V was trimmed by 4 bases and J by 4 bases, leaving 13 bases between them. Together with reference TRBV7-3 and TRBJ1-1, the CDR3 gives the full variable domain: GAGVSQTPSNKVTEKGKYVELRCDPISGHTALYWYRQSLGQGPEFLIYFQGTGAADDSGLPNDRFFAVRPEGSVSTLKIQRTERGDSAVYLCASSSDRLSTEAFFGQGTRLTVV.

V is TRBV28 and J is TRBJ2-4; no clear D gene. Germline lookup yields CDR1 MDHEN and CDR2 SYDVKM. This CDR3 spans 18 amino acids. V lost 5 bases and J 3 bases, leaving 23 bases between the germline ends. The DNA for the CDR3 is TGTGCCAGCAGTCCCATAAGAGAGGCTTTTTTCAGCAAAAACATTCAGTACTTC. Translating gives CASSPIREAFFSKNIQYF.

This CDR3 is CASSPNKNEQFF. The CDR3 DNA reads as TGTGCCAGCTCACCGAACAAGAATGAGCAGTTCTTC. The chain uses TRBV18 and TRBJ2-1, with unresolved D. This CDR3 comprises 12 residues. The V end was cut by 3 bases, the J end by 7 bases, with 7 bases between. The germline gives CDR1 KGHSH, CDR2 LQKENI.